One sample yielded the 32 T cell receptor beta chains listed below, sequenced in a study of T cells in women clearing cervical HPV infection. Profiled with immunoSEQ multiplex PCR; TCRdb holds only in-frame clones, not every one. The ten top clones account for under 25%, within a sample of roughly 30,000 clones. Sequenced material: blood buffy coat. The receptors originated from a woman between 18 and 70 years old with a cervical HPV16 infection that either progressed to CIN3+ or cleared (not recorded which).

On this clone: The read falls 3 residues short of the CDR3 end, and the missing part is taken from the germline J gene. The chain is built from TRBV7-7 and TRBJ1-2, with D hard to call. The CDR3 runs to 15 residues. CDR1 is SSHAT, CDR2 FNYEAQ, per germline (reference sequence). CDR3 region: CARSIAFDITYDYTF. CDR3 DNA (partial): TGTGCCCGCTCTATTGCATTTGATATTACCTACGAC.

Partial CDR3 DNA: TGTGCCAGCAGTGCCAATGCGGGTGAG. It yields the protein CASSANAGE. From start to end, the CDR3 is CASSANAGEQFF. The rearrangement uses TRBV2 and TRBJ2-1, with D maybe TRBD2 (5 bases). The CDR3 extends 3 residues past the end of the read, so its final part is completed from the germline J gene. CDR1 and CDR2 (germline): SNHLY, FYNNEI. The CDR3 spans 12 residues. The V end lost 4 bases, the J end lost 9 bases, and 10 bases lay between the germline ends.

Turning to this clone: The read falls 3 residues short of the CDR3 end, and the missing part is taken from the germline J gene. This sequence joins TRBV5-1 and TRBJ2-7; a possible D gene is TRBD1 (5 bases). Germline CDR1 is SGHRS and CDR2 is YFSETQ. V lost 4 bases to trimming and J lost 1 base, with 21 bases between them. The CDR3 runs 17 residues. CDR3 bases read: TGCGCCAGCAGCCCGGCCCTGACAGTCACCACTTCCTACGAG. As protein: CASSPALTVTTSYE. From start to end, the CDR3 is CASSPALTVTTSYEQYF.

Notes on this clone: The read finishes 3 residues shy of the CDR3 end, and the germline J gene is used to complete it. The V call is TRBV13, the J call TRBJ2-7; 7 nucleotides match TRBD2. CDR1 PRHDT and CDR2 FYEKMQ come from the germline V gene (reference sequence). Trimming at V came to 6 bases and at J to 0 bases, leaving 5 bases not matched to a gene. There are 14 residues in the CDR3. Incomplete CDR3 DNA: TGTGCCAGCAGACGAGCGGGAAGCTCCTACGAG. The encoded protein is CASRRAGSSYE. The whole CDR3 region reads CASRRAGSSYEQYF.

As concerns this clone: Read coverage stops 3 residues before the CDR3 terminus; the germline J gene supplies the remainder. The chain is built from TRBV6-1 and TRBJ1-1; D is undetermined. CDR3 length equals 14 residues. Germline V gives CDR1 MNHNS, CDR2 SASEGT. Trimming removed 3 bases from V and 6 bases from J, with 14 bases in between. The sequenced part of the CDR3 DNA is TGTGCCAGCAGTGAGATGACGGGTTATCCTGAA. Protein sequence: CASSEMTGYPE. The full CDR3 sequence reads CASSEMTGYPEAFF.

In the case of this clone: Sequencing ends 3 residues short of the CDR3 end; the germline J gene provides the rest. V gene TRBV5-1 combines with J gene TRBJ2-7, with a weak D call TRBD2 (7 bases). The CDR3 consists of 14 residues. Trimming pared 0 bases from V and 6 bases from J, leaving 13 bases between. The germline V gene encodes CDR1 SGHRS and CDR2 YFSETQ. The sequenced part of the CDR3 DNA is TGCGCCAGCAGCTTGGACGGGGGGCGTAGCGAG. It yields the protein CASSLDGGRSE. The full-length CDR3 reads as CASSLDGGRSEQYF.

As for this clone: The read is 3 residues too short to cover the CDR3 end, so that end is filled in from the germline J gene. The chain uses TRBV27 and TRBJ2-1, with 14 bases aligning to TRBD2. Trimming removed 8 bases from V and 1 base from J; junction bases left unmatched: 4. This CDR3 region has 16 residues. CDR1 MNHEY and CDR2 SMNVEV come from the germline V gene (reference sequence). The CDR3 sequence is CASGRLAGGSYNEQFF. The covered CDR3 bases are TGTGCCAGCGGTAGACTAGCGGGAGGGTCCTACAATGAG.

As to this clone: The sequenced fragment ends 3 residues before the CDR3 boundary, so the rest is inferred from the germline J gene. The V gene is TRBV29-1, the J gene TRBJ2-3, with 7 bases identical to TRBD1. Germline lookup yields CDR1 SQVTM and CDR2 ANQGSEA. V gave up 5 bases and J gave up 7 bases; unmatched junction bases: 9. This CDR3 region has 13 residues. The sequenced part of the CDR3 DNA is TGCAGCGTTTATCTGTTAGGGGGCTATACG. This sequence encodes CSVYLLGGYT. The entire CDR3 sequence reads CSVYLLGGYTQYF.

A remark on this clone: The missing CDR3 end, 3 residues past where the read stops, is filled in from the germline J gene. The rearrangement joins TRBV19 to TRBJ2-3; the D gene is possibly TRBD1 (5 bases). From germline, CDR1 is LNHDA and CDR2 SQIVND (reference sequence). This CDR3 contains 15 residues. The CDR3 loop reads CASSTQGFPQETQYF. CDR3 DNA (partial): TGTGCCAGTAGTACTCAGGGTTTTCCCCAAGAGACG.

With respect to this clone: The CDR3 extends 3 residues past the end of the read, so its final part is completed from the germline J gene. The chain combines TRBV19 with TRBJ2-3; TRBD2 might be the D (6 bases). CDR1 is LNHDA and CDR2 is SQIVND in the germline V gene (reference sequence). CDR3 length: 15 residues. The sequenced CDR3 bases are TGTGCCAGTAGTTATACCCCCAGCGGGCAAGAGACG. The encoded protein is CASSYTPSGQET. The whole CDR3 protein is CASSYTPSGQETQYF.

Of note for this clone: The read falls 3 residues short of the CDR3 end, and the missing part is taken from the germline J gene. The chain joins TRBV20-1 to TRBJ1-2, with D unresolved. The CDR3 runs 14 residues. Germline V lookup: CDR1 DFQATT, CDR2 SNEGSKA (reference sequence). With 1 base removed from V and 0 bases from J, the gap between germline ends came to 9 bases. CDR3 in amino acids: CSARGMQANYGYTF. CDR3 DNA, as far as it was read: TGCAGTGCTAGAGGGATGCAGGCTAACTATGGC.

Points on this clone: Read coverage stops 3 residues before the CDR3 terminus; the germline J gene supplies the remainder. The chain uses TRBV19 and TRBJ1-2; TRBD1 matches 8 bases. CDR3 size: 19 residues. Germline CDR1 reads LNHDA; CDR2 reads SQIVND (reference sequence). The CDR3 bases that were read are TGTGCCAGTAGTATAACGGACAGGGTACCGGTCCACAAATTCAATGAC. This sequence encodes CASSITDRVPVHKFND. In full, the CDR3 is CASSITDRVPVHKFNDYTF.

With respect to this clone: The sequence runs out 3 residues before the end of the CDR3; the remainder is reconstructed from the germline J gene. The V and J genes are TRBV7-8 and TRBJ2-7; D possibly matches TRBD1 or TRBD2 (7 bases each). The CDR3 extends over 17 amino acids. The ends were cut back, 3 bases at V and 0 bases at J, with 18 bases in the middle. The V gene's germline CDR1 is SGHVS and CDR2 FQNEAQ. CDR3 bases read: TGTGCCAGCAGCTTCCCAAACAGCGGGACAGACTCCTACGAG. It yields the protein CASSFPNSGTDSYE. The whole CDR3 is CASSFPNSGTDSYEQYF. The whole variable domain, remainder taken from reference TRBV7-8 and TRBJ2-7, is GAGVSQSPRYKVAKRGQDVALRCDPISGHVSLFWYQQALGQGPEFLTYFQNEAQLDKSGLPSDRFFAERPEGSVSTLKIQRTQQEDSAVYLCASSFPNSGTDSYEQYFGPGTRLTVT.

To note about this clone: From the germline J gene comes the end of the CDR3, since the read stops 3 residues before it. The chain couples TRBV13 to TRBJ1-2; tentatively, D is TRBD1 (5 bases). Per germline, CDR1 PRHDT and CDR2 FYEKMQ (reference sequence). This CDR3 contains 15 residues. The sequenced CDR3 bases are TGTGCCAGCAGCCCCTTTCTAGGGACTTCGGGAGGC. Translation: CASSPFLGTSGG. The full CDR3 sequence reads CASSPFLGTSGGYTF. Combining the CDR3 with reference TRBV13 and TRBJ1-2 gives the whole variable domain AAGVIQSPRHLIKEKRETATLKCYPIPRHDTVYWYQQGPGQDPQFLISFYEKMQSDKGSIPDRFSAQQFSDYHSELNMSSLELGDSALYFCASSPFLGTSGGYTFGSGTRLTVV.

About this clone: The observed sequence ends 3 residues before the CDR3 terminus, with the missing tail filled in from the germline J gene. The chain employs TRBV5-6 and TRBJ2-2, with 8 bases lining up with TRBD2. V was pared by 4 bases and J by 2 bases, with 4 bases of the junction left unmatched. The CDR3 spans 15 residues. Germline V lookup: CDR1 SGHDT, CDR2 YYEEEE. The CDR3 spells CASSRRGGNTGELFF. The CDR3 bases that were read are TGTGCCAGCAGCAGACGGGGGGGTAACACCGGGGAG. Complete variable domain (other parts from reference TRBV5-6 and TRBJ2-2): DAGVTQSPTHLIKTRGQQVTLRCSPKSGHDTVSWYQQALGQGPQFIFQYYEEEERQRGNFPDRFSGHQFPNYSSELNVNALLLGDSALYLCASSRRGGNTGELFFGEGSRLTVL.

On this clone itself: The read finishes 3 residues shy of the CDR3 end, and the germline J gene is used to complete it. The J gene is TRBJ2-2, the V gene TRBV19; D unclear. Deletions cut 5 bases from V and 9 bases from J, with 7 bases between. This CDR3 has 11 amino acids. Germline CDR1 reads LNHDA; CDR2 reads SQIVND (reference sequence). The sequenced part of the CDR3 DNA is TGTGCCAGTAGTGTCGGGTGGGAG. Translating it yields CASSVGWE. The full CDR3 protein is CASSVGWELFF.

Remarks on this clone: The CDR3 end falls 3 residues outside the read, so it is completed with the germline J gene. The chain combines TRBV9 with TRBJ2-5; the D gene is possibly TRBD1 (6 bases). The CDR3 contains 14 residues. Germline CDR1 SGDLS, CDR2 YYNGEE. Trimming took 4 bases from V and 2 from J, leaving 12 bases between them. Incomplete CDR3 DNA: TGTGCCAGCAGCTCCCTTAGGGGGCAAGAGACC. This sequence encodes CASSSLRGQET. The full CDR3 sequence reads CASSSLRGQETQYF.

A word on this clone: The read is 3 residues too short to cover the CDR3 end, so that end is filled in from the germline J gene. The chain has TRBV5-6 and TRBJ2-5, with no clear D. CDR1 is SGHDT, CDR2 YYEEEE, per germline. This CDR3 is 14 amino acids long. The ends were cut back, 0 bases at V and 5 bases at J, with 11 bases in the middle. The CDR3 loop reads CASSLDRWWETQYF. CDR3 DNA, as far as it was read: TGTGCCAGCAGCTTGGACCGGTGGTGGGAGACC. Together with reference TRBV5-6 and TRBJ2-5, the CDR3 gives the full variable domain: DAGVTQSPTHLIKTRGQQVTLRCSPKSGHDTVSWYQQALGQGPQFIFQYYEEEERQRGNFPDRFSGHQFPNYSSELNVNALLLGDSALYLCASSLDRWWETQYFGPGTRLLVL.

Concerning this clone: The read ends 3 residues before the CDR3 terminus; that terminus is restored from the germline J gene. V and J are TRBV7-3 and TRBJ2-5; 9 bases map to TRBD2. This CDR3 comprises 16 residues. CDR1 is SGHTA, CDR2 FQGTGA, per germline. J was trimmed by 1 base and V by 3 bases; bases with no gene match: 6. The CDR3 reads CASSLGTLAGQETQYF. Incomplete CDR3 DNA: TGTGCCAGCAGCTTGGGGACACTAGCGGGCCAAGAGACC.

Points on this clone: The DNA ends 3 residues before the CDR3 does, and the rest of the CDR3 is filled in from the germline J gene. The rearrangement joins TRBV5-1 to TRBJ2-1; TRBD2 aligns across 8 bases. Looked up from germline, CDR1 is SGHRS and CDR2 is YFSETQ. V was pared by 2 bases and J by 0 bases, with 10 bases of the junction left unmatched. CDR3 length equals 18 residues. The part of the CDR3 DNA that was read is TGCGCCAGCAGCTTAAATCCCCCCGGGACTAGCTCCTACAATGAG. Protein sequence: CASSLNPPGTSSYNE. The whole CDR3 sequence is CASSLNPPGTSSYNEQFF.

Worth noting for this clone: The read comes to an end 3 residues before the CDR3 does, leaving the germline J gene to fill in the end. This rearrangement joins TRBV19 to TRBJ1-2; 7 bases are a match to TRBD1. Germline V lookup: CDR1 LNHDA, CDR2 SQIVND (reference sequence). The CDR3 runs 16 residues. The sequenced part of the CDR3 DNA is TGTGCCAGTAGTAAAGACAGGGTAGGAGCCAAAAACATC. Residues: CASSKDRVGAKNI. The whole CDR3 region reads CASSKDRVGAKNIYTF.

About this clone: The sequenced fragment ends 3 residues before the CDR3 boundary, so the rest is inferred from the germline J gene. J is TRBJ2-1 and V is TRBV10-3; 7 bases align to TRBD2. The CDR3 is 16 amino acids. With V trimmed by 4 bases and J by 3 bases, 9 bases remained unmatched. In germline, CDR1 is ENHRY, CDR2 SYGVKD. Partial CDR3 DNA: TGTGCCATCAGTGGGGCTAGCGGCCAGAACTACAATGAG. It specifies CAISGASGQNYNE. The full CDR3 sequence reads CAISGASGQNYNEQFF.

CDR3 region: CASSLRLAGADTQYF. The CDR3 bases that were read are TGTGCCAGCAGCCTAAGACTAGCGGGAGCCGATACG. V usage is TRBV7-2 and J usage is TRBJ2-3; 12 nucleotides line up with TRBD2. The CDR3 goes on 3 residues after the read ends, and that part is filled in from the germline J gene. The CDR3 has 15 amino acids. Germline CDR1 and CDR2: SGHTA and FQGNSA. The trim removed 5 bases at V and 6 bases at J, leaving 6 bases unmatched.

As concerns this clone: Sequencing ends 3 residues short of the CDR3 end; the germline J gene provides the rest. V gene TRBV5-6 combines with J gene TRBJ1-2; 10 bases match TRBD1. The CDR3 has 15 amino acids. CDR1 is SGHDT and CDR2 is YYEEEE in the germline V gene. V lost 3 bases, J lost 4 bases, and 6 bases stayed unmatched. The CDR3: CASSSGTGDIYGYTF. CDR3 bases read: TGTGCCAGCAGCTCGGGGACAGGGGACATCTATGGC.

As to this clone: The read stops 3 residues short of the end of the CDR3; the missing end is completed from the germline J gene. The V and J genes are TRBV30 and TRBJ2-5, with 7 bases fitting TRBD2. The CDR3 consists of 15 residues. J gave up 7 bases and V 1 base, and 12 bases lay outside the gene matches. The V gene's germline CDR1 is GTSNPN and CDR2 SVGIG (reference sequence). The CDR3 region is CAWSAAGVNRGTQYF. The part of the CDR3 DNA that was read is TGTGCCTGGAGTGCCGCGGGAGTGAACCGGGGGACC. The complete variable domain, with remaining parts taken from reference TRBV30 and TRBJ2-5, reads SQTIHQWPATLVQPVGSPLSLECTVEGTSNPNLYWYRQAAGRGLQLLFYSVGIGQISSEVPQNLSASRPQDRQFILSSKKLLLSDSGFYLCAWSAAGVNRGTQYFGPGTRLLVL.

Note on this clone: The sequenced fragment ends 3 residues before the CDR3 boundary, so the rest is inferred from the germline J gene. The rearrangement uses TRBV5-5 and TRBJ2-2; 7 nucleotides match TRBD1. V shed 2 bases, J shed 3 bases, and the junction held 1 base outside the gene matches. Germline lookup yields CDR1 SGHKS and CDR2 YYEKEE (reference sequence). The CDR3 totals 14 residues. The CDR3: CASSFQGDTGELFF. CDR3 DNA, as far as it was read: TGTGCCAGCAGCTTCCAGGGGGACACCGGGGAG.

As to this clone: Other nucleotide sequences in the sample specify the same CDR3. The chain's CDR3 is CASSRTSGSSYEQYF. The sequenced part of the CDR3 DNA is TGCGCCAGCAGCAGAACTAGCGGTTCTTCCTACGAG. The V and J genes are TRBV5-1 and TRBJ2-7; 8 bases are shared with TRBD2. Coverage ceases 3 residues before the CDR3 finishes, and the germline J gene fills in the end. Unmatched junction bases numbered 7, after V lost 4 bases and J lost 1 base. CDR1 SGHRS and CDR2 YFSETQ come from the germline V gene. This CDR3 comprises 15 residues.

About this clone itself: The read gets to within 3 residues of the CDR3 end, and the germline J gene fills in the rest. The V call is TRBV19, the J call TRBJ2-3; D perhaps matches TRBD1 (6 bases). There are 12 residues in the CDR3. Germline V gene lookup returns CDR1 LNHDA and CDR2 SQIVND (reference sequence). CDR3 loop: CASSIERTAQYF. CDR3 DNA, as far as it was read: TGTGCCAGTAGTATAGAACGGACAGCG.

As concerns this clone: The read comes to an end 3 residues before the CDR3 does, leaving the germline J gene to fill in the end. The chain recombines TRBV20-1 with TRBJ2-1; 9 bases are shared with TRBD1. The trim removed 2 bases at V and 7 bases at J, leaving 6 bases unmatched. From germline, CDR1 is DFQATT and CDR2 SNEGSKA (reference sequence). This CDR3 spans 14 amino acids. The CDR3 bases that were read are TGCAGTGCTAGACCGGGACAGGGTGGTAATGAG. Its protein is CSARPGQGGNE. The entire CDR3 reads CSARPGQGGNEQFF.

A note on this clone: Read data end 3 residues before the CDR3 end; the end is taken from the germline J gene. The V gene is TRBV2, the J gene TRBJ2-1; D unclear. V dropped 2 bases and J dropped 6 bases, with 17 bases sitting between them. The CDR3 runs to 16 residues. The germline V gene has CDR1 SNHLY and CDR2 FYNNEI. The DNA read from the CDR3 is TGTGCCAGCAGTGAATCACCACTACCCCCCCGCAATGAG. Residues: CASSESPLPPRNE. The whole CDR3 protein reads CASSESPLPPRNEQFF.

Notes on this clone: From the germline J gene comes the end of the CDR3, since the read stops 3 residues before it. The chain combines TRBV7-2 with TRBJ2-3; tentative D call: TRBD1 (5 bases). This CDR3 is 15 amino acids long. V dropped 2 bases and J dropped 0 bases, with 9 bases sitting between them. Germline loops: CDR1 SGHTA, CDR2 FQGNSA. This chain's CDR3 is CASSLRGTSTDTQYF. The DNA read from the CDR3 is TGTGCCAGCAGCTTAAGGGGAACGAGCACAGATACG.

A note on this clone: The observed sequence ends 3 residues before the CDR3 terminus, with the missing tail filled in from the germline J gene. The chain combines TRBV18 with TRBJ2-2; TRBD2 matches at 9 bases. The J segment lost 6 bases and the V segment lost 4 bases, leaving 9 bases of the junction unmatched. CDR1 KGHSH and CDR2 LQKENI come from the germline V gene. The CDR3 is made up of 16 amino acids. CDR3 sequence reads: CASSRIAGEDSGELFF. Incomplete CDR3 DNA: TGTGCCAGCTCACGGATAGCGGGAGAGGATTCCGGGGAG.